A single sample is the source of the 31 T cell receptor beta chains below, sequenced in a study of shared clonotypes between healthy human individuals. Assay used: immunoSEQ multiplex PCR; TCRdb lists only in-frame clones, some missing. The table shows more than 2 million clones, with less than 95% occurring only once. The naive CD8 population came from CD45RO-negative cells selected for CCR7, without terminally differentiated effector memory CD45RA+ cells. Sequencing was carried out using naive CD8+ T cells sorted from blood. Receptors were obtained from a man younger than 35 in good health.

The chain links TRBV7-6 to TRBJ2-3; D remains unclear. Germline loops: CDR1 SGHVS, CDR2 FNYEAQ. The CDR3 loop spans 14 amino acids. Trimming removed 1 base at V and 2 bases at J, with 7 bases between. In DNA, the CDR3 is TGTGCCAGCAGCTTAGAGGGCTACACAGATACGCAGTATTTT. Translation gives CASSLEGYTDTQYF.

The chain is built from TRBV7-2 and TRBJ1-1; 11 bases are a match to TRBD1. CDR1 is SGHTA and CDR2 is FQGNSA in the germline V gene. V lost 5 bases, J lost 5 bases, and 7 bases stayed unmatched. The CDR3 runs 15 residues. CDR3 amino acids: CASSPTGQGATEAFF. CDR3 nucleotide sequence: TGTGCCAGCAGCCCCACCGGACAGGGGGCGACTGAAGCTTTCTTT.

The chain uses TRBV18 and TRBJ2-5, with 7 bases fitting TRBD1. V shed 0 bases, J shed 0 bases, and the junction held 4 bases outside the gene matches. Per germline, CDR1 KGHSH and CDR2 LQKENI. This CDR3 has 16 amino acids. CDR3 protein: CASSPPGQPYQETQYF. CDR3 bases: TGTGCCAGCTCACCACCGGGACAGCCGTACCAAGAGACCCAGTACTTC.

The chain couples TRBV6-8 to TRBJ1-5, with 8 nucleotides matching TRBD1. Per germline, CDR1 MNHGY and CDR2 SAAAGT. Losses at the gene ends were 6 bases for V and 8 bases for J; bases not matched to a gene: 9. CDR3 length equals 14 residues. CDR3 in amino acids: CASSRPDRVKPQHF. As DNA, the CDR3 is TGTGCCAGCAGCCGACCGGACAGGGTTAAGCCCCAGCATTTT.

The chain has TRBV5-6 and TRBJ1-1, with a tentative D call TRBD1 (5 bases). CDR3 length: 12 amino acids. Germline assignment: CDR1 SGHDT and CDR2 YYEEEE. V dropped 0 bases and J dropped 11 bases, with 11 bases sitting between them. For the CDR3, the DNA is TGTGCCAGCAGCTTGGAATTAGGGGCGGCTTTCTTT. This translates into CASSLELGAAFF.

As for this clone: Within the sample, other DNA sequences also encode this same CDR3. The genes are TRBV9 and TRBJ2-7, with 7 bases lining up with TRBD2. The CDR3 totals 14 residues. The V and J ends lost 2 bases and 4 bases, in that order; junction bases with no gene match: 6. Per germline, CDR1 SGDLS and CDR2 YYNGEE. The CDR3 DNA reads TGTGCCAGCAGCGTGGGAGACGGGGGGTACGAGCAGTACTTC. Translation gives CASSVGDGGYEQYF.

The chain is built from TRBV4-1 and TRBJ1-1; D not certain. The CDR3 length is 14 residues. CDR1 and CDR2 (germline): MGHRA, YSYEKL. V was trimmed by 5 bases and J by 2 bases, leaving 12 bases between them. The CDR3 reads CASSFEKSNTEAFF. For the CDR3, the DNA is TGCGCCAGCAGCTTTGAGAAGTCAAACACTGAAGCTTTCTTT.

The V gene is TRBV5-6, the J gene TRBJ2-2; D may be TRBD1 (5 bases). CDR3 length: 15 amino acids. Trimming cost V 6 bases and J 4 bases, with 16 bases left between them. The germline CDR1 and CDR2 sequences are SGHDT and YYEEEE. DNA for the CDR3: TGTGCCAGCATGGAGTGGCAGGGCGTCACCGGGGAGCTGTTTTTT. It is translated as CASMEWQGVTGELFF.

The chain is built from TRBV5-4 and TRBJ1-1, with 7 positions matching TRBD1. The J segment lost 1 base and the V segment lost 4 bases, leaving 4 bases of the junction unmatched. The germline CDR1 and CDR2 sequences are SGHNT and YYREEE (reference sequence). This CDR3 is 14 amino acids long. The CDR3 DNA follows: TGTGCCAGCAGCCCGGGGACAGAGAACACTGAAGCTTTCTTT. Residues: CASSPGTENTEAFF.

This sequence joins TRBV4-1 and TRBJ1-2; D not certain. Trimming took 0 bases from V and 5 from J, leaving 13 bases between them. The CDR3 is 15 residues long. CDR1 is MGHRA and CDR2 is YSYEKL in the germline V gene. CDR3 amino acids: CASSQEPGSVYGYTF. The CDR3 DNA reads TGCGCCAGCAGCCAAGAACCGGGGAGTGTGTATGGCTACACCTTC.

This chain connects TRBV11-2 to TRBJ1-4; 10 nucleotides align to TRBD1. The ends lost 1 base at V and 8 bases at J; junction bases unmatched: 4. CDR3 length: 15 residues. Germline CDR1 reads SGHAT; CDR2 reads FQNNGV. The CDR3 DNA is TGTGCCAGCAGCTTAGGACAGGGGGCGAGGGAAAAACTGTTTTTT. Protein: CASSLGQGAREKLFF.

This chain uses TRBV7-9 with TRBJ2-7; 8 bases are a match to TRBD1. Germline CDR1 and CDR2: SEHNR and FQNEAQ (reference sequence). The V segment lost 5 bases and the J segment 5 bases; nucleotides outside the gene matches: 8. The length of the CDR3 is 14 residues. CDR3 sequence reads: CASSPSDRGDEQYF. CDR3 nucleotides: TGTGCCAGCAGCCCAAGCGACAGGGGCGACGAGCAGTACTTC.

This clone was seen a single time. The CDR3, as DNA: TGTGCCAGCGGACAGGGGAAAGTGAACACTGAAGCTTTCTTT. Its protein product is CASGQGKVNTEAFF. V and J are TRBV6-1 and TRBJ1-1; 9 bases line up with TRBD1. With V trimmed by 8 bases and J by 0 bases, 4 bases remained unmatched. The CDR3 contains 14 residues. Germline V CDR1 and CDR2: MNHNS, SASEGT.

V is TRBV13 and J is TRBJ2-7; TRBD1 is a possible D gene (6 bases). Germline assignment: CDR1 PRHDT and CDR2 FYEKMQ (reference sequence). This CDR3 comprises 13 residues. Trimming shortened V by 5 bases and J by 6 bases, and 14 bases separated the two germline ends. CDR3 coding DNA: TGTGCCAGCAGCCCCAGTCAGGGGTCCGAGCAGTACTTC. Translated, it gives CASSPSQGSEQYF.

V gene TRBV11-2 combines with J gene TRBJ2-1; possibly TRBD2 for D (6 bases). V was shortened by 0 bases and J by 0 bases, with 9 bases between the two germline ends. Per germline, CDR1 SGHAT and CDR2 FQNNGV. There are 16 residues in the CDR3. This chain's CDR3 is CASSLEGSGSYNEQFF. CDR3 DNA sequence: TGTGCCAGCAGCTTAGAGGGTAGCGGCTCCTACAATGAGCAGTTCTTC. Variable domain in full (rest from reference TRBV11-2 and TRBJ2-1): EAGVAQSPRYKIIEKRQSVAFWCNPISGHATLYWYQQILGQGPKLLIQFQNNGVVDDSQLPKDRFSAERLKGVDSTLKIQPAKLEDSAVYLCASSLEGSGSYNEQFFGPGTRLTVL.

In the case of this clone: The sample holds other DNA sequences that translate to the same CDR3. The CDR3 DNA follows: TGTGCCAGCAGACCCGGGACACCCTACGAGCAGTACTTC. It is translated as CASRPGTPYEQYF. The chain has TRBV27 and TRBJ2-7; weak D call: TRBD1 (6 bases). Trimming took 6 bases from V and 2 from J, leaving 11 bases between them. Per germline, CDR1 MNHEY and CDR2 SMNVEV (reference sequence). The CDR3 spans 13 residues.

This clone was detected once. The CDR3, as DNA: TGTGCCAGCAGCCCCTCAGCCGGCACAGATACGCAGTATTTT. Translation gives CASSPSAGTDTQYF. The rearrangement joins TRBV5-4 to TRBJ2-3; D is ambiguous. The germline gives CDR1 SGHNT, CDR2 YYREEE (reference sequence). Trimming took off 4 bases at V and 1 base at J, with 10 bases between the two ends. The CDR3 is made up of 14 amino acids.

The gene calls are TRBV28 and TRBJ1-2, with D maybe TRBD1 (5 bases). CDR1 is MDHEN and CDR2 is SYDVKM in the germline V gene. CDR3 length: 13 residues. Between the trimmed V and J ends, which lost 7 bases and 3 bases, there was a span of 12 bases. The CDR3, as DNA: TGTGCCAGCACCCTTCAGGGAGACTATGGCTACACCTTC. Protein product: CASTLQGDYGYTF.

This chain links TRBV5-1 with TRBJ2-3; TRBD1 agrees at 7 bases. The J segment lost 5 bases and the V segment lost 4 bases, leaving 10 bases of the junction unmatched. Germline-derived CDR1 and CDR2 are SGHRS and YFSETQ. The CDR3 covers 15 residues. DNA for the CDR3: TGCGCCAGCAGCGTGACAGGGAATCCCCTAGATACGCAGTATTTT. Protein product: CASSVTGNPLDTQYF.

This chain links TRBV19 with TRBJ2-2, with D possibly matching TRBD1 (6 bases). The V gene lost 6 bases and the J gene lost 10 bases, with 12 bases spanning the gap. Germline assignment: CDR1 LNHDA and CDR2 SQIVND (reference sequence). This CDR3 region has 12 residues. The CDR3 spells CASSLGAAELFF. In nucleotides, the CDR3 is TGTGCCAGTAGCCTGGGGGCGGCGGAGCTGTTTTTT.

The rearrangement links TRBV30 to TRBJ1-1; D call uncertain. This CDR3 is built from 11 residues. The germline V gene has CDR1 GTSNPN and CDR2 SVGIG (reference sequence). V was trimmed by 0 bases and J by 5 bases, leaving 4 bases between them. The CDR3 loop is CAWSVPTEAFF. CDR3 nucleotide sequence: TGTGCCTGGAGTGTACCTACTGAAGCTTTCTTT. The variable domain in full, with the rest retrieved from reference TRBV30 and TRBJ1-1, is SQTIHQWPATLVQPVGSPLSLECTVEGTSNPNLYWYRQAAGRGLQLLFYSVGIGQISSEVPQNLSASRPQDRQFILSSKKLLLSDSGFYLCAWSVPTEAFFGQGTRLTVV.

The chain uses TRBV6-1 and TRBJ2-4, with 12 bases aligning to TRBD2. After removal of 2 bases from V and 2 bases from J, the junction contained 4 bases not matched to a gene. Germline CDR1 and CDR2: MNHNS and SASEGT. The CDR3 sequence is 17 residues long. This chain's CDR3 is CASSESGLAGTKNIQYF. The CDR3, as DNA: TGTGCCAGCAGTGAATCAGGACTAGCGGGGACCAAAAACATTCAGTACTTC.

V is TRBV19 and J is TRBJ1-1; 8 bases agree with TRBD1. The CDR3 sequence is 15 residues long. Per germline, CDR1 LNHDA and CDR2 SQIVND (reference sequence). With 3 bases clipped from V and 8 bases from J, the junction kept 11 bases outside the gene matches. CDR3 sequence: CASSIREWDRREAFF. CDR3 DNA: TGTGCCAGTAGTATTCGCGAATGGGACAGGCGAGAAGCTTTCTTT.

Comment on this clone: Other DNA variants within this sample encode the same CDR3. The V and J genes are TRBV11-2 and TRBJ1-5, with D maybe TRBD1 (6 bases). This CDR3 is 13 amino acids long. V was pared by 3 bases and J by 6 bases, with 9 bases between. Germline V gene data show CDR1 as SGHAT and CDR2 as FQNNGV. This CDR3 reads CASSLGAGQPQHF. Written as DNA, the CDR3 is TGTGCCAGCAGCTTGGGGGCCGGTCAGCCCCAGCATTTT.

This chain links TRBV13 with TRBJ2-7; 7 bases map to TRBD2. CDR1 and CDR2 from the germline V gene are PRHDT and FYEKMQ (reference sequence). The CDR3 contains 15 residues. Germline trimming cut 4 bases from V and 2 bases from J; bases unmatched to any gene: 8. The CDR3 here is CASSWSGEGPYEQYF. For the CDR3, the DNA is TGTGCCAGCAGCTGGTCTGGGGAGGGACCCTACGAGCAGTACTTC.

The CDR3 sequence: CASSRREGEETQYF. Here the CDR3 DNA reads TGTGCCAGCAGCCGTAGGGAGGGGGAAGAGACCCAGTACTTC. This chain joins TRBV7-9 and TRBJ2-5, with D maybe TRBD2 (7 bases). This CDR3 is built from 14 residues. Germline V gene data show CDR1 as SEHNR and CDR2 as FQNEAQ (reference sequence). The germline V and J ends were trimmed by 5 bases and 3 bases, with 13 bases remaining between them.

Notes on this clone: The same CDR3 arises from other DNA sequences in this sample as well. The rearrangement uses TRBV5-6 and TRBJ2-3; D is undetermined. Trimming shortened V by 4 bases and J by 6 bases, and 9 bases separated the two germline ends. The CDR3 extends over 12 amino acids. Germline lookup yields CDR1 SGHDT and CDR2 YYEEEE. The CDR3 is CASSPEGDTQYF. DNA for the CDR3: TGTGCCAGCAGCCCGGAAGGGGATACGCAGTATTTT.

This clone was counted once. The chain combines TRBV10-2 with TRBJ1-1, with D perhaps matching TRBD1 (5 bases). The V end lost 3 bases, the J end lost 1 base, and 12 bases lay between the germline ends. CDR3 length: 15 amino acids. The germline CDR1 and CDR2 sequences are WSHSY and SAAADI. CDR3 residues: CASSDGAAANTEAFF. The DNA for the CDR3 is TGCGCCAGCAGTGATGGGGCGGCCGCGAACACTGAAGCTTTCTTT.

This sequence joins TRBV6-1 and TRBJ2-7, with D possibly TRBD1 on 5 matching bases. Germline values: CDR1 MNHNS, CDR2 SASEGT. V gave up 1 base and J gave up 4 bases, with 8 bases separating them. This CDR3 has 13 amino acids. Here the CDR3 DNA reads TGTGCCAGCAGTGAAGGGGGCAGGTACGAGCAGTACTTC. This encodes CASSEGGRYEQYF.

The gene calls are TRBV27 and TRBJ2-3, with 12 bases identical to TRBD2. Germline V lookup: CDR1 MNHEY, CDR2 SMNVEV (reference sequence). The CDR3 runs to 17 residues. With V trimmed by 1 base and J by 9 bases, 11 bases remained unmatched. CDR3 protein: CASSLLLAGGAVQTQYF. The CDR3 nucleotides are TGTGCCAGCAGTTTATTACTAGCGGGGGGTGCAGTACAGACGCAGTATTTT.

The J gene is TRBJ2-2, the V gene TRBV7-9, with TRBD1 matching over 9 bases. The V segment lost 8 bases and the J segment 4 bases; nucleotides outside the gene matches: 11. In germline, CDR1 is SEHNR, CDR2 FQNEAQ (reference sequence). The CDR3 has 16 amino acids. CDR3 in amino acids: CASAGQGPTSTGELFF. For the CDR3, the DNA is TGTGCCAGCGCTGGACAGGGGCCTACGTCCACCGGGGAGCTGTTTTTT.